The text below deals with one TCR beta chain. Its antigen is undetermined. The data are from a study of naive CD8 T cells in extremely preterm neonates. The length of the CDR3 is 13 residues. V shed 5 bases, J shed 4 bases, and the junction held 4 bases outside the gene matches. The germline CDR1 and CDR2 sequences are SGHDT and YYEEEE. Data came from immunoSEQ multiplex PCR; TCRdb stores just in-frame clones and leaves some out. Of about 7,900 clones detected, roughly 98% appear once; the ten largest clones hold 2.5% to 3.5%. Adult controls were healthy nonsmokers aged 20-50 years, median around 39 years. General study points: Preterm neonates had significantly lower iChao1 richness than other age groups. Compared with older groups, preterm CDR3s were shorter, with fewer N additions and less trimming.

The chain couples TRBV5-6 to TRBJ2-5, with 8 nucleotides matching TRBD2. The TCR was taken from a human donor in good health. Sequenced material: naive CD8+ T cells from blood. The CDR3 nucleotides are TGTGCCAGCAGTCGGGGGGGAGGAGAGACCCAGTACTTC. Protein: CASSRGGGETQYF. The full variable domain, rest sourced from reference TRBV5-6 and TRBJ2-5, is DAGVTQSPTHLIKTRGQQVTLRCSPKSGHDTVSWYQQALGQGPQFIFQYYEEEERQRGNFPDRFSGHQFPNYSSELNVNALLLGDSALYLCASSRGGGETQYFGPGTRLLVL.